These 19 T cell receptor beta chains originate from one sample sequenced in a study of cytomegalovirus exposure and HLA in healthy donors. This PCR relied on a set of 60 Vbeta primers and 13 Jbeta primers. Some clones are missing from TCRdb's copy, which holds only in-frame ones; the method was immunoSEQ multiplex PCR. This listing includes just over 150,000 clones. Source material: PBMCs. Source of these receptors: a woman aged 55-69 years in good health and CMV-seronegative.

J is TRBJ2-7 and V is TRBV6-6; perhaps TRBD2 as D (6 bases). The germline V and J ends were trimmed by 6 bases and 3 bases, with 9 bases remaining between them. The CDR3 loop spans 12 amino acids. From germline, CDR1 is MNHNY and CDR2 SVGAGI (reference sequence). The CDR3 nucleotides are TGTGCCAGCAGCCGGACTATCTACGAGCAGTACTTC. Protein: CASSRTIYEQYF.

The rearrangement uses TRBV9 and TRBJ2-1; 7 bases are shared with TRBD2. Germline trimming cut 5 bases from V and 0 bases from J; bases unmatched to any gene: 5. CDR3 size: 15 residues. Germline V gene sequence: CDR1 SGDLS, CDR2 YYNGEE. The CDR3 DNA sequence: TGTGCCAGCAGTGGGGGGGGGAGCTCCTACAATGAGCAGTTCTTC. This codes for CASSGGGSSYNEQFF.

This chain joins TRBV6-1 and TRBJ1-2; the match to TRBD1 covers 9 bases. This CDR3 is built from 13 residues. From germline, CDR1 is MNHNS and CDR2 SASEGT. V shed 8 bases, J shed 4 bases, and the junction held 5 bases outside the gene matches. DNA for the CDR3: TGTGCCAGCGGGACAGGGTGGGCCTATGGCTACACCTTC. This sequence encodes CASGTGWAYGYTF.

The V gene is TRBV5-6, the J gene TRBJ2-3, with D possibly matching TRBD1 (6 bases). V lost 8 bases and J 0 bases, leaving 10 bases between the germline ends. Germline assignment: CDR1 SGHDT and CDR2 YYEEEE. The CDR3 extends over 13 amino acids. This CDR3 reads CASRDTSTDTQYF. The CDR3 DNA reads TGTGCCAGTCGGGACACAAGCACAGATACGCAGTATTTT.

The gene calls are TRBV7-8 and TRBJ2-3, with 12 bases fitting TRBD2. CDR3 length: 15 amino acids. The germline gives CDR1 SGHVS, CDR2 FQNEAQ. V was clipped by 7 bases and J by 2 bases; unmatched bases: 4. The CDR3, as DNA: TGTGCCAGCAACGGACTAGCGGGGTTCACAGATACGCAGTATTTT. Translating gives CASNGLAGFTDTQYF.

The rearrangement uses TRBV7-6 and TRBJ1-4; D remains ambiguous. Trimming took 1 base from V and 8 from J, leaving 5 bases between them. Germline V gene sequence: CDR1 SGHVS, CDR2 FNYEAQ. The CDR3 sequence is 12 residues long. The CDR3 nucleotides are TGTGCCAGCAGCTTAGAGCTCGAAAAACTGTTTTTT. This encodes CASSLELEKLFF.

The genes are TRBV25-1 and TRBJ1-1; D ambiguous. The CDR3 runs to 14 residues. Germline-derived CDR1 and CDR2 are MGHDK and SYGVNS. V was clipped by 7 bases and J by 0 bases, with 12 bases between them. The CDR3 nucleotides read TGTGCCAGCATAAAAGGAGGACTGAACACTGAAGCTTTCTTT. It yields the protein CASIKGGLNTEAFF.

The chain links TRBV9 to TRBJ1-1; D is undetermined. The CDR3 is made up of 18 amino acids. The germline gives CDR1 SGDLS, CDR2 YYNGEE. Deletions cut 0 bases from V and 1 base from J, with 19 bases between. This CDR3 reads CASSVEGQAHRENTEAFF. The DNA for the CDR3 is TGTGCCAGCAGCGTAGAAGGGCAGGCCCACCGGGAGAACACTGAAGCTTTCTTT.

The chain couples TRBV11-3 to TRBJ1-1; 12 nucleotides align to TRBD1. V dropped 4 bases and J dropped 10; count of bases not matched to a gene: 10. The CDR3 has 15 amino acids. Germline V lookup: CDR1 SGHNT, CDR2 YENEEA. CDR3: CASSYGTGGPEGAFF. For the CDR3, the DNA is TGTGCCAGCAGCTACGGGACAGGGGGCCCCGAGGGAGCTTTCTTT.

The chain joins TRBV6-1 to TRBJ2-2; no clear D. The CDR3 extends over 14 amino acids. V was cut by 7 bases and J by 2 bases, with 11 bases left in between. Germline-derived CDR1 and CDR2 are MNHNS and SASEGT. The chain's CDR3 is CASTGLLNTGELFF. As DNA, the CDR3 is TGTGCCAGCACCGGGTTACTAAACACCGGGGAGCTGTTTTTT.

The chain uses TRBV6-1 and TRBJ2-7, with D unresolved. Germline V gives CDR1 MNHNS, CDR2 SASEGT. The CDR3 loop spans 13 amino acids. The V gene lost 1 base and the J gene lost 2 bases, with 6 bases spanning the gap. CDR3 sequence reads: CASSEEVAYEQYF. The CDR3 DNA sequence: TGTGCCAGCAGTGAAGAAGTAGCCTACGAGCAGTACTTC.

The chain joins TRBV12-5 to TRBJ1-3; D unresolved. The length of the CDR3 is 13 residues. The germline CDR1 and CDR2 sequences are LGHNT and FRNRAP. Trimming removed 2 bases from V and 0 bases from J, with 2 bases in between. The CDR3 sequence: CASGLYSGNTIYF. The CDR3 DNA follows: TGTGCTAGTGGTTTGTACTCTGGAAACACCATATATTTT.

The CDR3 protein is CASNPRAGLNYGYTF. CDR3 coding DNA: TGTGCCAGTAATCCCCGAGCAGGGCTTAACTATGGCTACACCTTC. The chain employs TRBV19 and TRBJ1-2, with a weak D call TRBD1 (5 bases). The CDR3 runs to 15 residues. With 7 bases removed from V and 1 base from J, the gap between germline ends came to 16 bases. Germline assignment: CDR1 LNHDA and CDR2 SQIVND (reference sequence).

To note about this clone: A junction end diverges from the germline sequence, so it may reflect a read error. Other DNA sequences in the sample encode the same CDR3. This chain uses TRBV11-2 with TRBJ1-1; D not certain. Germline CDR1 is SGHAT and CDR2 is FQNNGV. The CDR3 is 15 amino acids. Here the CDR3 DNA reads TGTGCCAGCAGCCGATACACCGGGTCCAACACCGAAGCTTTCTTT. Protein: CASSRYTGSNTEAFF.

V usage is TRBV5-1 and J usage is TRBJ2-7, with TRBD1 as a possible D gene (6 bases). V lost 3 bases, J lost 0 bases, and 13 bases lay in between. CDR1 is SGHRS and CDR2 is YFSETQ in the germline V gene. This CDR3 has 15 amino acids. The CDR3 nucleotides are TGCGCCAGCAGCTCCCTAGTGGACAGCTCCTACGAGCAGTACTTC. This encodes CASSSLVDSSYEQYF.

The chain joins TRBV11-2 to TRBJ1-5, with TRBD1 matching over 7 bases. Germline lookup yields CDR1 SGHAT and CDR2 FQNNGV. This CDR3 has 14 residues. J was trimmed by 9 bases and V by 2 bases; bases with no gene match: 7. CDR3 residues: CASSLTTGQRPQHF. DNA for the CDR3: TGTGCCAGCAGCTTAACGACAGGGCAAAGGCCCCAGCATTTT.

The chain is built from TRBV6-5 and TRBJ2-2; no definite D call. V lost 6 bases and J 3 bases, leaving 11 bases between the germline ends. Germline V lookup: CDR1 MNHEY, CDR2 SVGAGI. This CDR3 comprises 14 residues. The CDR3: CASRNVRDTGELFF. In nucleotides, the CDR3 is TGTGCCAGCAGGAACGTCCGAGACACCGGGGAGCTGTTTTTT.

V and J are TRBV5-1 and TRBJ2-7; 12 positions agree with TRBD2. CDR3 length: 15 amino acids. Germline values: CDR1 SGHRS, CDR2 YFSETQ. Unmatched junction bases numbered 4, after V lost 2 bases and J lost 4 bases. The CDR3 sequence: CASSFLAGGSYEQYF. The CDR3 DNA reads TGCGCCAGCAGCTTTCTAGCGGGAGGGTCGTACGAGCAGTACTTC.

The chain has TRBV7-6 and TRBJ2-1; 8 bases line up with TRBD2. Germline CDR1 reads SGHVS; CDR2 reads FNYEAQ. V dropped 5 bases and J dropped 4; count of bases not matched to a gene: 7. This CDR3 spans 15 amino acids. CDR3 loop: CASSTSGGGYNEQFF. CDR3 coding DNA: TGTGCCAGCAGCACAAGCGGGGGTGGGTACAATGAGCAGTTCTTC.